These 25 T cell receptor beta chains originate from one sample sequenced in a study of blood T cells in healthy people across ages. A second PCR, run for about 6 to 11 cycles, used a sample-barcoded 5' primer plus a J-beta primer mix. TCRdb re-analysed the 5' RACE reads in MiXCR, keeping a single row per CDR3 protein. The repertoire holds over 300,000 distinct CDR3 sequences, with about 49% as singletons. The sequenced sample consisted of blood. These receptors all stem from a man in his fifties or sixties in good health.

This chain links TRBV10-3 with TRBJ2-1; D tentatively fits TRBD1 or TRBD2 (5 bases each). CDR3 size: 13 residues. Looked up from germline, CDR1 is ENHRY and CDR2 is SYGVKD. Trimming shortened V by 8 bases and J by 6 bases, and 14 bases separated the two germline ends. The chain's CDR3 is CAILEGPGNEQFF. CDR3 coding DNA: TGTGCCATCCTTGAGGGGCCCGGCAATGAGCAGTTCTTC.

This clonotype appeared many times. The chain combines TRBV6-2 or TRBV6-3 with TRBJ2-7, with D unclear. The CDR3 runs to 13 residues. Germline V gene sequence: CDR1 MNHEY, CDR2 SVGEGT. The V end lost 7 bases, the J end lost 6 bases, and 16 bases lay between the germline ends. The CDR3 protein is CASTPRTGSEQYF. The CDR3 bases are TGTGCCAGCACTCCGCGCACCGGATCCGAGCAGTACTTC.

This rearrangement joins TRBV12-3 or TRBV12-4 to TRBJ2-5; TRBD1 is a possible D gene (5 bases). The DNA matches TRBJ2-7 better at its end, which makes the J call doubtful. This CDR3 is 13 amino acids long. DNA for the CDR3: TGTGCCAGCAGTATTCGACAGACCTACGAGCAGTACTTC. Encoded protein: CASSIRQTYEQYF.

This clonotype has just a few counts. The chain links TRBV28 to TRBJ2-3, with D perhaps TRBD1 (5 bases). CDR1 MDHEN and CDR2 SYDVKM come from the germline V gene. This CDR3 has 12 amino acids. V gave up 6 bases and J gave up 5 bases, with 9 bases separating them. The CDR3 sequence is CASRQTEDTQYF. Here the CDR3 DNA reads TGTGCCAGCAGACAGACAGAAGATACGCAGTATTTT.

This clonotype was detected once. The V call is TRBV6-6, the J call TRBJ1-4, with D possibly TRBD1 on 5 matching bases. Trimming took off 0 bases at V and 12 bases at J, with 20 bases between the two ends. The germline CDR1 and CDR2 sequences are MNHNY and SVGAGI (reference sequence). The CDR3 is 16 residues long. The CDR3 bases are TGTGCCAGCAGTTACTCGATCGGGCAGGGTCCTGGGGAACTGTTTTTT. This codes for CASSYSIGQGPGELFF.

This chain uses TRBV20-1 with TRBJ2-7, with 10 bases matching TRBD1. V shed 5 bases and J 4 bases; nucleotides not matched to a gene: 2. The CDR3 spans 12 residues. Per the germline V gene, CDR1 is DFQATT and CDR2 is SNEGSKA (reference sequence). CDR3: CSAGQGGYEQYF. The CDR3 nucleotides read TGCAGTGCTGGACAGGGGGGATACGAGCAGTACTTC.

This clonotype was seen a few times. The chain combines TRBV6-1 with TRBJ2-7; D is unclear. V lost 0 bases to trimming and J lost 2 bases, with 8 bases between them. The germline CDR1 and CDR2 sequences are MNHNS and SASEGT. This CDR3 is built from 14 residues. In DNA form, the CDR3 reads TGTGCCAGCAGTGAAGCACACGCAACCTACGAGCAGTACTTC. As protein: CASSEAHATYEQYF.

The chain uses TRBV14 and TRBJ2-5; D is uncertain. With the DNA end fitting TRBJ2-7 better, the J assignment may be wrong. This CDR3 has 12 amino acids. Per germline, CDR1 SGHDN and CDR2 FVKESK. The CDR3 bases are TGTGCCAGCAGCCAAGTCAAGCACGAGCAGTACTTC. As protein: CASSQVKHEQYF.

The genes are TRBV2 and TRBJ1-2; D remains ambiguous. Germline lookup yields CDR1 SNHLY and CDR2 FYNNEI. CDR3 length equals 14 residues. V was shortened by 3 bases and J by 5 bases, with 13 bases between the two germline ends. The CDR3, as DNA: TGTGCCAGCAGTGATCCAGGCGAACGGTATGGCTACACCTTC. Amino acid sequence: CASSDPGERYGYTF.

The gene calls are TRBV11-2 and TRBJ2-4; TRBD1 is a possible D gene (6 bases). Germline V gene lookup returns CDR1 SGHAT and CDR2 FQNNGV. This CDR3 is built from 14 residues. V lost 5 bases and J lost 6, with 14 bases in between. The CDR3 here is CASSTLHRVNIQYF. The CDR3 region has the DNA TGTGCCAGCAGCACACTACACAGGGTAAACATTCAGTACTTC. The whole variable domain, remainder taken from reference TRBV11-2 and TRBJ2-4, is EAGVAQSPRYKIIEKRQSVAFWCNPISGHATLYWYQQILGQGPKLLIQFQNNGVVDDSQLPKDRFSAERLKGVDSTLKIQPAKLEDSAVYLCASSTLHRVNIQYFGAGTRLSVL.

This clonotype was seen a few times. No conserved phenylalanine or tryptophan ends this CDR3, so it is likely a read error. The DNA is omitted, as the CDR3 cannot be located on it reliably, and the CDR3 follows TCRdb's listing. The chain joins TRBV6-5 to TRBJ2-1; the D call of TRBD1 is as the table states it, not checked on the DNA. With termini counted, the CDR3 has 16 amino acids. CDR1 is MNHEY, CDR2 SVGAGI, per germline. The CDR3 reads CASTPSGRGQGYTFGS.

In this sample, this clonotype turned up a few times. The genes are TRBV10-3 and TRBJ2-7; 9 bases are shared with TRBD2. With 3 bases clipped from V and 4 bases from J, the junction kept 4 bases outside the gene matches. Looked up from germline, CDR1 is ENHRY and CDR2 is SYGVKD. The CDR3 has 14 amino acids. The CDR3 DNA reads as TGTGCCATCAGTGAAGGGACTAGCTTTTACGAGCAGTACTTC. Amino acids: CAISEGTSFYEQYF.

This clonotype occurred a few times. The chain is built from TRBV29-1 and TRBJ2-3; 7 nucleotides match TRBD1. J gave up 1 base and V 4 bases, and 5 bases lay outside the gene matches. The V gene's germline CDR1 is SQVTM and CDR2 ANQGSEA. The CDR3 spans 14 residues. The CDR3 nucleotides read TGCAGCGTTGGACAGGGTCGGGGCACAGATACGCAGTATTTT. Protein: CSVGQGRGTDTQYF.

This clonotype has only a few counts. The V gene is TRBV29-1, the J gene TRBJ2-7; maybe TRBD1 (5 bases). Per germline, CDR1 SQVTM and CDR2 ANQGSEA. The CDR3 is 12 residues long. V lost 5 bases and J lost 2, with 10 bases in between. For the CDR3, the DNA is TGCAGCGTTAGACAGAGTACCTACGAGCAGTACTTC. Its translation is CSVRQSTYEQYF.

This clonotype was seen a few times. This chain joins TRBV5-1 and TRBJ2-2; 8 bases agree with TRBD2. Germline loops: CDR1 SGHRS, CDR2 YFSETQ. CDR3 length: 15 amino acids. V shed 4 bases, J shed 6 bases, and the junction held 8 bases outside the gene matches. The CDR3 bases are TGCGCCAGCAGCCCGGGACTAGGTTACGCCGGGGAGCTGTTTTTT. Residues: CASSPGLGYAGELFF.

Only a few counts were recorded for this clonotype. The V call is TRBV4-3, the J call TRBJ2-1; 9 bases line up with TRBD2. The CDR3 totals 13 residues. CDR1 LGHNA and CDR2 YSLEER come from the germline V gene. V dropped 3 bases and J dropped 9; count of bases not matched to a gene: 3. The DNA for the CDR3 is TGCGCCAGCAGCCAGGCACTAGCGGGTGAGCAGTTCTTC. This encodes CASSQALAGEQFF.

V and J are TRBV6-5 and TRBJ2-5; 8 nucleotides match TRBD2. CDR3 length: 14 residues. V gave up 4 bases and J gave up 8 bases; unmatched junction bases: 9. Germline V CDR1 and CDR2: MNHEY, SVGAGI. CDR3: CASSFRTSRGTQYF. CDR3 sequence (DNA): TGTGCCAGCAGTTTCAGGACTAGCCGGGGTACCCAGTACTTC.

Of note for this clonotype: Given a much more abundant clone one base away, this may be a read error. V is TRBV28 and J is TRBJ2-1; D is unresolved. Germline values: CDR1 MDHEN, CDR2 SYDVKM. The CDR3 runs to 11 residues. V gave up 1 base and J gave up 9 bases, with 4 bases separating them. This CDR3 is CASSLSREQFF. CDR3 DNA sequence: TGTGCCAGCAGTTTATCCCGTGAGCAGTTCTTC.

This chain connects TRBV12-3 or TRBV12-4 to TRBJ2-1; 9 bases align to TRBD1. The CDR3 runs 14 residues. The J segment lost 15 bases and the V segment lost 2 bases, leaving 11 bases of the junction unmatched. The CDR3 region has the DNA TGTGCCAGCAGTTTAATTAGTAGTGGGGACAGGGTGTTCTTC. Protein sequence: CASSLISSGDRVFF.

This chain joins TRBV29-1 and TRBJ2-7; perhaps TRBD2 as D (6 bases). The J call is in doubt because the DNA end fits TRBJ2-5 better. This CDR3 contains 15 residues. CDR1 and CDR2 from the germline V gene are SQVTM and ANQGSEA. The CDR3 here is CSVVGGGAFGETQYF. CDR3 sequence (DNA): TGCAGCGTTGTGGGAGGTGGGGCTTTCGGGGAGACCCAGTACTTC.

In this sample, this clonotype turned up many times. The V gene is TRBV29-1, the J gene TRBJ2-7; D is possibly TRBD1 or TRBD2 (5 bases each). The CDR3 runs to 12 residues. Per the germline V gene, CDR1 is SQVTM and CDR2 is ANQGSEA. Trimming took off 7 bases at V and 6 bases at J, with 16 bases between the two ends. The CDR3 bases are TGCAGCGCCGGATTAAGAGGGGCCGAGCAGTACTTC. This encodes CSAGLRGAEQYF.

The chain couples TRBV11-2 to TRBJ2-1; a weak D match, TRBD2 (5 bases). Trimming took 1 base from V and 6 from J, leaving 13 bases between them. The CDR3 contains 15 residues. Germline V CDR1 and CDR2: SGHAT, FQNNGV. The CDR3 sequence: CASSLVHGSSNEQFF. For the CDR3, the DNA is TGTGCCAGCAGCTTAGTACATGGGAGCAGCAATGAGCAGTTCTTC.

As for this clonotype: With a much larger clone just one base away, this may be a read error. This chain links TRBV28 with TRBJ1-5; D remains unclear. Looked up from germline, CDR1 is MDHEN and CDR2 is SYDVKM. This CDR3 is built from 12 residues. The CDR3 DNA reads TGTGCCAGTAGCTCGGGAAATCGGCCCCAGCATTTT. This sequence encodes CASSSGNRPQHF.

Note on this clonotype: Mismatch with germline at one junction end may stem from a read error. CDR3 sequence reads: CGVEVKRGNYGYTF. The DNA for the CDR3 is TGCGGCGTTGAAGTCAAGAGGGGGAACTATGGCTACACCTTC. V is TRBV29-1 and J is TRBJ1-2; D might be TRBD1 (6 bases). The germline V gene encodes CDR1 SQVTM and CDR2 ANQGSEA. There are 14 residues in the CDR3. The variable domain in full, completed from reference TRBV29-1 and TRBJ1-2, reads SAVISQKPSRDICQRGTSLTIQCQVDSQVTMMFWYRQQPGQSLTLIATANQGSEATYESGFVIDKFPISRPNLTFSTLTVSNMSPEDSSIYLCGVEVKRGNYGYTFGSGTRLTVV.

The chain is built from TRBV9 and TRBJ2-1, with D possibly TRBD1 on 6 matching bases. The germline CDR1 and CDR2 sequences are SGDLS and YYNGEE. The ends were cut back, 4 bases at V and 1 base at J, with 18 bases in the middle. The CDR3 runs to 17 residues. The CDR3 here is CASSPLSGRGSYNEQFF. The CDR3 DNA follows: TGTGCCAGCAGCCCCCTGAGTGGCAGGGGTTCCTACAATGAGCAGTTCTTC.